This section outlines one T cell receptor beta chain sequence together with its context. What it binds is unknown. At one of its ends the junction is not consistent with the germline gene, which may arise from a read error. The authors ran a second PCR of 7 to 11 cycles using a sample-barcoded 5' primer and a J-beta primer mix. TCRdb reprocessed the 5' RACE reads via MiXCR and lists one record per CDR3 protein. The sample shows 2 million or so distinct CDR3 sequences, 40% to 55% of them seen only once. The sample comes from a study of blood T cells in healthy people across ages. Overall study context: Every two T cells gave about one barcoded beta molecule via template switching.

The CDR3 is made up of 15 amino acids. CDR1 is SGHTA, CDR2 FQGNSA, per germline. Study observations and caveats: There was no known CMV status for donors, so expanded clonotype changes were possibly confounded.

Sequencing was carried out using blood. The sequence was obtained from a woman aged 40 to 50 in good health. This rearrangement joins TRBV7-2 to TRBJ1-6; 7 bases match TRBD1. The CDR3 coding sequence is TGTGCCAGCAGCGCCTGGGGACAGATTAATTCACCCCCCCACTTT. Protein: CASSAWGQINSPPHF.